This T cell receptor beta chain was captured by sequencing in a study of T cells in localized non-small cell lung cancer. As concerns this clone: Its specificity is not known.

Clones were read by immunoSEQ multiplex PCR, and TCRdb kept only the in-frame ones, dropping some. The sample lists some 39,000 clones; 70% to 80% were seen once. General observations from the study: Uninvolved adjacent lung showed higher T cell clonality than tumor. Median approximately 61 top-100 tumor clones were shared with paired adjacent lung.

CDR3 length: 14 residues. Trimming cost V 2 bases and J 7 bases, with 15 bases left between them. From germline, CDR1 is MNHNS and CDR2 SASEGT. This TCR came from a woman aged 35 to 75 with stage II squamous cell lung carcinoma. Sequencing used PBMCs, obtained before any cancer treatment. This chain joins TRBV6-1 and TRBJ2-7, with a possible D match to TRBD1 (6 bases). The chain's CDR3 is CASSEQQGSGEQYV. In nucleotides, the CDR3 is TGTGCCAGCAGTGAACAGCAGGGGTCGGGAGAGCAGTACGTC.